One T cell receptor (beta chain) is described in this entry. Antigen unknown. The record originates from a study of CD8+ T cells in alopecia areata. Study in general: Treated patients took oral tofacitinib at 5 to 10 mg twice daily. Whole-study findings and limits: Affected lesional scalp, above all in alopecia totalis/universalis, was more clonal than normal scalp.

Lesional scalp punch biopsies and peripheral blood came from alopecia areata patients. Extraction and reverse transcription of RNA yielded cDNA as the sequencing template. Sequenced by immunoSEQ multiplex PCR; TCRdb stores in-frame clones only, minus some. The sample has roughly 250,000 clones; around two thirds are singletons. This TCR was sampled from a human donor with alopecia areata. The input for sequencing was CD4+ T cells sorted from blood, taken at week 0.

This chain's CDR3 is CASSQGSSRDTQYF. The CDR3 DNA reads as TGTGCCAGCAGCCAGGGGTCCTCTCGTGATACGCAGTATTTT. The V and J genes are TRBV5-4 and TRBJ2-3; TRBD1 is a possible D gene (6 bases). The ends were cut back, 4 bases at V and 6 bases at J, with 15 bases in the middle. CDR3 size: 14 residues. CDR1 SGHNT and CDR2 YYREEE come from the germline V gene (reference sequence).